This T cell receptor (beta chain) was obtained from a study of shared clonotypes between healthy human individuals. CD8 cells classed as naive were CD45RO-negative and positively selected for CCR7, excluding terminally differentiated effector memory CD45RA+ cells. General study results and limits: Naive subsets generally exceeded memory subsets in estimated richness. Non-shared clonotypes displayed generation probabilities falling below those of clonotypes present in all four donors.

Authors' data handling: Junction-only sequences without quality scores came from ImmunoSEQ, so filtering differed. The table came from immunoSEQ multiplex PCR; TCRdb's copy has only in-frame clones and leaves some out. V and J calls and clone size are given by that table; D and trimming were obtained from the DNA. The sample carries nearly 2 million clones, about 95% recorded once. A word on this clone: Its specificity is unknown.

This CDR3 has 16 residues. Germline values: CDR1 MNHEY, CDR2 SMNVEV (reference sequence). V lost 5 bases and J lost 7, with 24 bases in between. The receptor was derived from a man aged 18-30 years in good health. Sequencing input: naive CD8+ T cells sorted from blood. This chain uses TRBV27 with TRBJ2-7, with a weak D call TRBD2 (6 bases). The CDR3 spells CASSPAWGDLTGEQYF. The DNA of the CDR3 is TGTGCCAGCAGTCCAGCCTGGGGGGATTTAACGGGGGAGCAGTACTTC.